A selection of T cell receptor beta chains follows, all from one sample in a study of T cell changes during pregnancy in multiple sclerosis. The table came from immunoSEQ multiplex PCR; TCRdb's copy has only in-frame clones and leaves some out. The data show under 40,000 clones, with almost 95% seen just once and more than 0.4% held by the top ten. Specimen: CD4+ T cells from peripheral blood mononuclear cells, collected in the third trimester of pregnancy. The receptors derive from a female donor in good health, enrolled as a control in a pregnancy study. CDR3s include the opening cysteine and the closing phenylalanine or tryptophan. Each record gives: V gene, clone size, J gene, D gene, CDR3 protein, CDR3 DNA. A D gene is named only where the DNA matches it firmly. The listing skips clone size in some rows; elsewhere it reads once, few, many or a size class.

>TRBV6-1|.|TRBJ1-2|.
CASSDRGGYYGYTF
TGTGCCAGCAGTGACAGGGGCGGATACTATGGCTACACCTTC
>TRBV18|.|TRBJ2-1|TRBD1
CASSLNQGAFTNEQFF
TGTGCCAGCTCACTAAACCAGGGGGCCTTTACAAATGAGCAGTTCTTC
>TRBV25-1|.|TRBJ2-7|.
CASSELGGLYEQYF
TGTGCCAGCAGTGAATTGGGAGGCCTCTACGAGCAGTACTTC
>TRBV29-1|few|TRBJ1-1|TRBD1
CSVEDRGVDTEAFF
TGCAGCGTTGAGGACAGGGGTGTGGACACTGAAGCTTTCTTT
>TRBV5-1|once|TRBJ1-1|.
CASSLVQGGLNTEAFF
TGCGCCAGCAGCTTGGTTCAGGGTGGGCTGAACACTGAAGCTTTCTTT
>TRBV29-1|.|TRBJ2-3|.
CSVEEVQDTQYF
TGCAGCGTTGAAGAAGTACAGGATACGCAGTATTTT
>TRBV4-3|.|TRBJ1-2|.
CASSQEVTSGGFYGYTF
TGCGCCAGCAGCCAAGAAGTAACCTCAGGTGGCTTCTATGGCTACACCTTC
>TRBV19|.|TRBJ1-2|TRBD1
CASHRGFYGYTF
TGTGCCAGTCACAGGGGGTTCTATGGCTACACCTTC
>TRBV6-1|.|TRBJ1-2|TRBD1
CATSRGTNYGYTF
TGTGCCACTAGCAGGGGGACTAACTATGGCTACACCTTC
>TRBV6-5|.|TRBJ2-2|.
CASSRGGTNTGELFF
TGTGCCAGCAGTCGAGGGGGAACGAACACCGGGGAGCTGTTTTTT
>TRBV4-3|.|TRBJ1-4|TRBD1
CASSQDNRGVGNEKLFF
TGCGCCAGCAGCCAAGATAACAGGGGAGTTGGTAATGAAAAACTGTTTTTT
>TRBV13|.|TRBJ2-7|.
CASSLGQGTREQYF
TGTGCCAGCAGCTTAGGACAGGGGACTAGGGAGCAGTACTTC
>TRBV27|once|TRBJ2-7|TRBD1
CASKNPGTGGDEQYF
TGTGCCAGCAAAAACCCCGGGACAGGGGGCGACGAGCAGTACTTC
>TRBV10-3|.|TRBJ1-2|TRBD1
CAISPGTGGTYGYTF
TGTGCCATCAGCCCCGGGACAGGGGGCACCTATGGCTACACCTTC
>TRBV6-5|.|TRBJ1-1|TRBD1
CASSRGQAEAFF
TGTGCCAGCAGTCGTGGACAGGCTGAAGCTTTCTTT
>TRBV18|.|TRBJ2-5|.
CASSRGQGGETQYF
TGTGCCAGCTCACGGGGACAAGGAGGAGAGACCCAGTACTTC
>TRBV28|.|TRBJ1-2|.
CASHHLPNYGYTF
TGTGCCAGCCACCACCTACCTAACTATGGCTACACCTTC
>TRBV7-5|.|TRBJ1-2|.
CARSPTPHRGTYGYTF
TGTGCCAGAAGCCCCACTCCTCACAGGGGAACCTATGGCTACACCTTC
>TRBV28|.|TRBJ2-3|.
CASSTWTESTDTQYF
TGTGCCAGCAGTACCTGGACAGAGAGCACAGATACGCAGTATTTT
>TRBV7-6|few|TRBJ1-1|.
CASSLQGSDAEAFF
TGTGCCAGCAGCTTACAGGGGTCAGATGCTGAAGCTTTCTTT
>TRBV10-3|.|TRBJ1-5|.
CAISESSFREDQPQHF
TGTGCCATCAGTGAGTCGTCATTCAGGGAGGATCAGCCCCAGCATTTT
>TRBV2|.|TRBJ2-5|.
CASRRETQYF
TGTGCCAGCAGGAGGGAGACCCAGTACTTC